This T cell receptor (beta chain) was documented in a study of shared clonotypes between healthy human individuals. Study-wide results and limits: Only a few donors were included, so the genetic and exposure-history diversity represented was limited. An effect of sequencing depth on clonotype sharing among donors was expected.

On sorted subsets, replicate PCRs used approximately 190 ng DNA, or about 30,000 T cell genomes. The protocol was immunoSEQ multiplex PCR, while the TCRdb copy is restricted to in-frame clones and leaves out a portion. Among about 680,000 clones listed, 92% were seen once. Concerning this clone itself: Its cognate antigen is unknown.

The CDR3 has 14 residues. V dropped 5 bases and J dropped 6; count of bases not matched to a gene: 7. Germline V lookup: CDR1 SGHTA, CDR2 FQGTGA. Naive CD8 cells, CD45RO-negative and positively selected for CCR7, excluded terminally differentiated effector memory CD45RA+ cells. The receptor's source is a young man in good health. The specimen was naive CD8+ T cells sorted from blood. V and J are TRBV7-3 and TRBJ2-3, with 8 bases matching TRBD2. As DNA, the CDR3 is TGTGCCAGCAGCCGCATAGCGGGATTTGATACGCAGTATTTT. This codes for CASSRIAGFDTQYF.